This TCR beta chain appears in the sequencing data of a study of beta chain features in type 1 diabetes. As for the study in general: Patients looked much like healthy donors when it came to age, gender and cell yields. Researchers looked at around 100 million sorted cells across all samples. Study-wide results and limits: Among all four CD4+ subsets, Type 1 diabetes patients had TCRB CDR3s that were moderately but significantly shorter. When VDJ junctions were examined, type 1 diabetes patients showed fewer insertions and more deletions.

Using CD45RO/CCR7/CD25/CD127/CD95/CD27, CD4+ naive, central memory, regulatory and stem cell-like memory cells were sorted. To note about this clone: What it binds is not known.

All of the isolated RNA was reverse transcribed, so expressed TCRB transcripts were sequenced. TCRdb's copy holds only in-frame clones and misses some; the assay was immunoSEQ multiplex PCR. This sample has around 100,000 clones; roughly 28% occur once, and the top ten carry more than 0.5%. V dropped 5 bases and J dropped 4; count of bases not matched to a gene: 8. Looked up from germline, CDR1 is SEHNR and CDR2 is FQNEAQ (reference sequence). The CDR3 totals 16 residues. The TCR originated in a woman aged 18-30 years with type 1 diabetes. Sequenced input: central memory CD4+ T cells from blood. The chain is built from TRBV7-9 and TRBJ2-1; 10 nucleotides line up with TRBD2. The CDR3 loop is CASSHTSGVVYNEQFF. As DNA, the CDR3 is TGTGCCAGCAGCCATACTAGCGGGGTGGTGTACAATGAGCAGTTCTTC.